A selection of T cell receptor beta chains follows, all from one sample in a study of T cell repertoires in cytomegalovirus infection. MiXCR, applied by TCRdb to the reads, yields one record per CDR3 protein. The table shows about 460,000 distinct CDR3 sequences, with around 10% occurring only once. The sequenced sample was PBMCs. These receptors were obtained from a human donor in good health (CMV status not recorded). Some clones in this sample may be carry-over from other donors' samples. Both conserved end residues are part of each CDR3. Fields, in order: D gene, clone size, J gene, V gene, CDR3 DNA, CDR3 protein. The D gene is left open where the match is weak. For some rows the clone size is stated as once, few or many, or as a class when expanded; others skip it.

. | many | TRBJ1-6 | TRBV6-5 | TGTGCCAGCAGTTACCCAACGGGGACACCCCTCCACTTT | CASSYPTGTPLHF
TRBD1 | many | TRBJ1-1 | TRBV29-1 | TGCAGCGTTGAGGGGACAGGGGGCTTGAACACTGAAGCTTTCTTT | CSVEGTGGLNTEAFF
. | few | TRBJ2-5 | TRBV20-1 | TGCAGTGCTAGCGGACTCCAGCAGACCCAGTACTTC | CSASGLQQTQYF
. | . | TRBJ1-1 | TRBV4-2 | TGTGCCAGCAGCCCGTCCGAGAGGGGAGCTTTCTTT | CASSPSERGAFF
TRBD2 | many | TRBJ2-5 | TRBV11-3 | TGTGCCAGCAGCTCCACCGGGACTAGCGGAGTAGAGACCCAGTACTTC | CASSSTGTSGVETQYF
. | many | TRBJ2-1 | TRBV3-1 | TGTGCCAGCAGCCAAGGGGGCGGCCCTTACAATGAGCAGTTCTTC | CASSQGGGPYNEQFF
. | many | TRBJ2-7 | TRBV7-2 | TGTGCCAGCAGTCCCGGTCTCGTAGCGGATGCCTACGAGCAGTACTTC | CASSPGLVADAYEQYF
. | . | TRBJ2-7 | TRBV7-2 | TGTGCCAGCAGCCACTTAGTATCGCATCCTCAGATCTCCTACGAGCAGTACTTC | CASSHLVSHPQISYEQYF
. | many | TRBJ1-2 | TRBV29-1 | TGCAGCGTTGAGGGTCAACCCAACTATGGCTACACCTTC | CSVEGQPNYGYTF
. | many | TRBJ2-5 | TRBV7-8 | TGTGCCAGCAGCTTAGCGCGGATGACATCGGGGACCCAGTACTTC | CASSLARMTSGTQYF
. | few | TRBJ1-2 | TRBV6-1 | TGTGCCAGCAGTGAGTCCGGGCGCCAGGGCTACACCTTC | CASSESGRQGYTF
TRBD1 | few | TRBJ1-1 | TRBV5-6 | TGTGCCAGCAGCCTGGGGGACAGGGGTGTATCTGAAGCTTTCTTT | CASSLGDRGVSEAFF
. | few | TRBJ1-1 | TRBV12-5 | TGTGCTAGTGGTTTGGTAACTTGGGGGAGGGTGGAAGCTTTCTTT | CASGLVTWGRVEAFF
. | . | TRBJ1-2 | TRBV20-1 | TGCAGTGCTGAGGGGACGGCCGTTGGCTACACCTTC | CSAEGTAVGYTF
. | . | TRBJ2-1 | TRBV14 | TGTGCCAGCAGCCAAGCTTTTAAGGGAAATCAACCACAGTTCTTC | CASSQAFKGNQPQFF
. | many | TRBJ1-6 | TRBV12-3/TRBV12-4 | TGTGCCAGCAGTTTAACAGGGAATAATTCACCCCTCCACTTT | CASSLTGNNSPLHF
. | many | TRBJ1-5 | TRBV14 | TGTGCCAGCAGCCAAAGCCCCCGGCAGCCCCAGCATTTT | CASSQSPRQPQHF
. | many | TRBJ2-1 | TRBV20-1 | TGCAGTGCTAGATGGACTCCAAGCTCCTACAATGAGCAGTTCTTC | CSARWTPSSYNEQFF
TRBD1 | many | TRBJ2-3 | TRBV7-8 | TGTGCCAGCAGCTTTTACGCAGGGGGTAGTGCGGATACGCAGTATTTT | CASSFYAGGSADTQYF
. | many | TRBJ1-6 | TRBV7-2 | TGTGCCAGCCAAGTGAGGGGGACTAATTCACCCCTCCACTTT | CASQVRGTNSPLHF
. | few | TRBJ2-2 | TRBV6-5 | TGTGCCAGCAGGACGTTCGGGGGCCGGGAGCTGTTTTTT | CASRTFGGRELFF
. | many | TRBJ1-2 | TRBV5-4 | TGTGCCAGCAGCCCGACGGAGATTCACGGCTACACCTTC | CASSPTEIHGYTF
. | . | TRBJ2-6 | TRBV20-1 | TGCAGTGCTAGGGGGGATACCTCAAACCCACTGACTTTC | CSARGDTSNPLTF
TRBD1 | many | TRBJ2-7 | TRBV11-1 | TGTGCCAGCAGCTCCCCGACAGGGGCGGGCGAGCAGTACTTC | CASSSPTGAGEQYF
. | many | TRBJ2-7 | TRBV10-2 | TGCGCCAGCAGTGAGCCTCACCGTAAGGGATGGGAGCAGTACTTC | CASSEPHRKGWEQYF
TRBD2 | few | TRBJ2-1 | TRBV27 | TGTGCCAGCGGACCTCGGGCGGGGGGGCCGAATGAGCAGTTCTTC | CASGPRAGGPNEQFF
. | many | TRBJ1-6 | TRBV4-2 | TGTGCCAGCAGCCAAGGAGAGCACAGCAATTCACCCCTCCACTTT | CASSQGEHSNSPLHF
. | many | TRBJ2-2 | TRBV7-9 | TGTGCCAGCAGCTTAAGAACGAGGGGAACCGGGGAGCTGTTTTTT | CASSLRTRGTGELFF
. | many | TRBJ2-3 | TRBV6-1 | TGTGCCAGCAGTGCAACCTCAGATACGCAGTATTTT | CASSATSDTQYF
TRBD1 | few | TRBJ2-5 | TRBV14 | TGTGCCAGCAGCCCCCTCCGGGACAGGCTTTACTTC | CASSPLRDRLYF
. | . | TRBJ2-5 | TRBV4-2 | TGTGCCAGCAGCCAGCGGGATTGGGAGACCCAGTACTTC | CASSQRDWETQYF
TRBD2 | many | TRBJ2-1 | TRBV7-2 | TGTGCCAGCCAAACGCCCTACTCGCGGGAGCTTGAGCAGTTCTTC | CASQTPYSRELEQFF
. | few | TRBJ1-1 | TRBV11-3 | TGTGCCAGCAGTTATAATTCGGACACTGAAGCTTTCTTT | CASSYNSDTEAFF
. | many | TRBJ2-7 | TRBV7-2 | TGTGCCAGCAGCTTAGGAAGGGGACATTATAACGAGCAGTACTTC | CASSLGRGHYNEQYF
TRBD2 | . | TRBJ2-5 | TRBV9 | TGTGCCAGCAGCGGTTTCGCGGGAGGGCCCGGGGAGACCCAGTACTTC | CASSGFAGGPGETQYF
TRBD1 | many | TRBJ1-1 | TRBV5-1 | TGCGCCAGCAGCTTTCGGACAGGGGGTATGGGGACTGAAGCTTTCTTT | CASSFRTGGMGTEAFF
. | many | TRBJ2-7 | TRBV7-2 | TGTGCCAGCAGCTCGCGCCGAGGGCCTTACGAGCAGTACTTC | CASSSRRGPYEQYF
. | . | TRBJ1-2 | TRBV29-1 | TGCAGCGTTACTGACATTGATGGCTACACCTTC | CSVTDIDGYTF
. | many | TRBJ2-7 | TRBV7-2 | TGTGCCAGCAGCTTACGGGGCCCCGACGGGAGCTCCTACGAGCAGTACTTC | CASSLRGPDGSSYEQYF
. | many | TRBJ1-2 | TRBV29-1 | TGCAGCGTTGACCCGGCCCGGAGTACTCTACCAGACTTTAACTATGGCTACACCTTC | CSVDPARSTLPDFNYGYTF
TRBD1 | many | TRBJ1-6 | TRBV2 | TGTGCCAGCATTATCGACAGGGGGCTTTCACCCCTCCACTTT | CASIIDRGLSPLHF
. | many | TRBJ2-1 | TRBV4-1 | TGCGCCAGCAGCCTGAATCTGGCGAGATCGGAGCAGTTCTTC | CASSLNLARSEQFF
. | many | TRBJ1-3 | TRBV7-3 | TGTGCCAGCAGCTTAGGCGTGGAAGACACCATATATTTT | CASSLGVEDTIYF
TRBD1 | . | TRBJ1-2 | TRBV19 | TGTGCCAGTAGTCCGCGACAGGGGCGTAACTATGGCTACACCTTC | CASSPRQGRNYGYTF
TRBD2 | many | TRBJ2-1 | TRBV5-6 | TGTGCCAGCAGCTCCTCAGGACTAGCTGTCCGTAGGGAGCAGTTCTTC | CASSSSGLAVRREQFF
. | many | TRBJ1-2 | TRBV7-3 | TGTGCCAGCAGCTTAAGTCCAGAGGGCGGTGGCTACACCTTC | CASSLSPEGGGYTF
. | . | TRBJ2-3 | TRBV5-6 | TGTGCCAGCAGCTCCCCGACAGGCCAGACAGATACGCAGTATTTT | CASSSPTGQTDTQYF
. | many | TRBJ1-1 | TRBV7-3 | TGTGCCAGCAGCGACATTCAGGGGAAAGCTTTCTTT | CASSDIQGKAFF
. | many | TRBJ1-1 | TRBV7-3 | TGTGCCAGCAGCGCGACAGGTGTGAACACTGAAGCTTTCTTT | CASSATGVNTEAFF
. | few | TRBJ2-1 | TRBV6-2/TRBV6-3 | TGTGCCAGCAGTTCTCGGACTCCTTCAAATGAGCAGTTCTTC | CASSSRTPSNEQFF
. | . | TRBJ2-5 | TRBV15 | TGTGCCACCAGCAGAGATACAGGCCCTCAAGAGACCCAGTACTTC | CATSRDTGPQETQYF
. | many | TRBJ1-2 | TRBV9 | TGTGCCAGCAGCGATAAAGTCTATGGCTACACCTTC | CASSDKVYGYTF
. | many | TRBJ2-5 | TRBV11-2 | TGTGCCAGCAGCTTAGGCAGGGTCGCCTACTTC | CASSLGRVAYF
TRBD2 | many | TRBJ2-3 | TRBV6-2/TRBV6-3 | TGTGCCAGCAGTTCCCTGACTAGCGGGTACACAGATACGCAGTATTTT | CASSSLTSGYTDTQYF
. | . | TRBJ1-2 | TRBV5-6 | TGTGCCAGCAGCCCGGGCGGGAGTTACTATGGCTACACCTTC | CASSPGGSYYGYTF
TRBD1 | many | TRBJ2-1 | TRBV20-1 | TGCAGTGCTAGTTTCAGGGGGCGCGTGGTCTACAATGAGCAGTTCTTC | CSASFRGRVVYNEQFF
. | . | TRBJ2-3 | TRBV5-6 | TGTGCCAGCAGCTTGGGTTCGGAAGATACGCAGTATTTT | CASSLGSEDTQYF